The rows below give T cell receptor beta chains drawn from one sample of a study of a mutant IDH1 vaccine in newly diagnosed glioma. Repertoires were generated with immunoSEQ multiplex PCR, while TCRdb's copy carries only in-frame clones and drops some. The table lists some 25,000 clones, around 80% of them singletons. These receptors are not linked to any known antigen. The material sequenced was PBMCs, taken from a glioma patient whose treatment included an IDH1 peptide vaccine. The source is a man aged 35-49 years with glioma. Some clones in this sample may be carry-over from other donors' samples. Both conserved end residues are part of each CDR3.

V gene,J gene,CDR3 protein
TRBV30,TRBJ1-2,CAWSRLQGTQISYGYTF
TRBV7-2,TRBJ1-2,CASSSPTGGKGYTF
TRBV5-1,TRBJ1-1,CASSLETRGEIGLAFF
TRBV4-1,TRBJ1-2,CASSLFSDHRARYGYTF
TRBV5-6,TRBJ2-7,CASSLELGGYEQYF
TRBV9,TRBJ2-1,CASSGGPSYNEQFF
TRBV4-1,TRBJ1-4,CASSQDIQVLGEKLFF
TRBV30,TRBJ1-2,CAWSTTSLGDGYTF
TRBV10-3,TRBJ2-3,CAITSRSTSGSSTDTQYF
TRBV7-9,TRBJ2-5,CASSLDLAVETQYF
TRBV15,TRBJ1-1,CATSRYRGQQNTEAFF
TRBV5-1,TRBJ1-1,CASSLEVLNTEAFF
TRBV7-9,TRBJ1-2,CASSPTGVGGTDGYTF
TRBV9,TRBJ2-1,CASSDPGGGVGNEQFF
TRBV10-3,TRBJ1-2,CAISQQGVDYGYTF
TRBV5-8,TRBJ1-5,CASSPPGFGNQPQHF
TRBV4-1,TRBJ2-3,CASGRAPDTDTQYF
TRBV10-1,TRBJ2-1,CASSEPRPGLAPWGIYNEQFF
TRBV18,TRBJ1-4,CASSSPYAGSTNEKLFF
TRBV7-2,TRBJ1-4,CASSFRSGSQLTNEKLFF
TRBV7-2,TRBJ1-6,CASSRDSRYSPLHF
TRBV6-1,TRBJ1-5,CASSEPGLLGPQHF
TRBV6-5,TRBJ2-4,CASSYADSSKNIQYF
TRBV7-2,TRBJ1-1,CASSLAGTEAFF
TRBV7-2,TRBJ2-5,CASSPKRETQYF
TRBV5-6,TRBJ2-5,CASSRTNGETQYF
TRBV10-3,TRBJ1-4,CAISGGQGREKLFF
TRBV7-2,TRBJ1-6,CASSLEGGDSPLHF
TRBV9,TRBJ2-5,CASSVDAGSETQYF
TRBV18,TRBJ2-1,CASSPKGSYNEQFF
TRBV2,TRBJ2-5,CASSLETQYF
TRBV7-9,TRBJ1-1,CASSLPAGGRNTEAFF
TRBV5-1,TRBJ2-3,CASTTRQGTDTQYF
TRBV6-1,TRBJ1-2,CASSEIGALANYGYTF
TRBV5-1,TRBJ2-5,CATHPPQGDQETQYF
TRBV6-6,TRBJ1-1,CATTGLIDTEAFF
TRBV11-2,TRBJ1-2,CASSWGSGQHYGYTF
TRBV2,TRBJ2-7,CASSLSGDNGYEQYF
TRBV30,TRBJ2-7,CAWSGSAGVPYEQYF
TRBV7-8,TRBJ2-7,CASSPLDTPQQYF
TRBV2,TRBJ2-5,CASRTDVGREDTDQETQYF
TRBV5-1,TRBJ2-7,CASSSGTGASYEQYF
TRBV18,TRBJ1-1,CASSPPNTQDTEAFF
TRBV5-6,TRBJ2-3,CASSLAFKTLGTDTQYF
TRBV5-6,TRBJ1-1,CASSFYTVILNTEAFF
TRBV27,TRBJ2-1,CASSRTTGNEQFF